Many counts were recorded for the clone carrying this TCR beta chain. This sample is part of a study of patients and donors after allogeneic stem cell transplantation. TCRdb ran MiXCR on the RT-PCR reads and lists one entry per CDR3 protein. Of more than 150,000 distinct CDR3 sequences listed, around 41% are singletons. This CDR3 has 14 amino acids. The ends lost 7 bases at V and 0 bases at J; junction bases unmatched: 2. Per germline, CDR1 SQVTM and CDR2 ANQGSEA. The TCR was taken from a human donor who was either an allogeneic HSCT recipient or a stem cell or donor lymphocyte infusion donor (not recorded which). It is not recorded whose cells these are; they may come from a transplant donor. Sequenced sample: blood, either unsorted or a sorted T cell fraction (not recorded which). The chain recombines TRBV29-1 with TRBJ2-1; 11 bases align to TRBD2. This CDR3 reads CSAGLADSYNEQFF. The DNA for the CDR3 is TGCAGCGCGGGACTAGCGGACTCCTACAATGAGCAGTTCTTC.